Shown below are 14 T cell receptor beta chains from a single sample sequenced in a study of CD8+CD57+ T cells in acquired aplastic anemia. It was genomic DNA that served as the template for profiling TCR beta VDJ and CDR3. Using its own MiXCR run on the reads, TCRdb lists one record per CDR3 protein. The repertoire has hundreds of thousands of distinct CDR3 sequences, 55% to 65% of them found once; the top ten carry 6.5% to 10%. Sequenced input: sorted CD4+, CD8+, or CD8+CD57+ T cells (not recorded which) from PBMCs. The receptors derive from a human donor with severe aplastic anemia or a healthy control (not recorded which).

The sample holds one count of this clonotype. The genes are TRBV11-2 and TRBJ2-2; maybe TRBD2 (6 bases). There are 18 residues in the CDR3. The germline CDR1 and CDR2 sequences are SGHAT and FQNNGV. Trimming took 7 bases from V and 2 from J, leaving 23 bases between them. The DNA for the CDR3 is TGTGCCAGCAAGAGCAGTGGGGGGAAGACTGGAAACACCGGGGAGCTGTTTTTT. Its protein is CASKSSGGKTGNTGELFF.

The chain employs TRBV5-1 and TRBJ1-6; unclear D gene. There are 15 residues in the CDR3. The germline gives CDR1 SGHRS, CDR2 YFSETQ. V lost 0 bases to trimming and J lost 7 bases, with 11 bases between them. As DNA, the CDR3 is TGCGCCAGCAGCTTGGCCGGGAAATCAAATTCACCCCTCCACTTT. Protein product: CASSLAGKSNSPLHF.

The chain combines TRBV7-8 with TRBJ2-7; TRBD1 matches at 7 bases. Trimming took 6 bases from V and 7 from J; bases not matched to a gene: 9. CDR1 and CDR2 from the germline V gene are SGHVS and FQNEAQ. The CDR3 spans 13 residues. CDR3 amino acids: CASRRDSPEEQYF. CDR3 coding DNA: TGTGCCAGCAGGAGGGACAGCCCCGAAGAGCAGTACTTC.

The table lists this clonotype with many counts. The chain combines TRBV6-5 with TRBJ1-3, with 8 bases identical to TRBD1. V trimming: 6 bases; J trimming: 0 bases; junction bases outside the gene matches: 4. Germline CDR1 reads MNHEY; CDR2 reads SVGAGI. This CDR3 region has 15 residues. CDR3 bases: TGTGCCAGCAGCAGCACAGGGGGCTCTGGAAACACCATATATTTT. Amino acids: CASSSTGGSGNTIYF.

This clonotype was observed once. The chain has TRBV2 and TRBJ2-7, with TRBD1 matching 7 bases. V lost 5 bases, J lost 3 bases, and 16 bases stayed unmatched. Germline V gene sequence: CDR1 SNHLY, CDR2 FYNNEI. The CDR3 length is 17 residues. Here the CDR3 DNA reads TGTGCCAGCAGTTTCACCCGGACAGGCGATAATCGCTACGAGCAGTACTTC. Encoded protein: CASSFTRTGDNRYEQYF.

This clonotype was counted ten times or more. The CDR3 DNA sequence: TGTGCCAGCAGCTTAACGCCTAGCGGGGGGCCCACAGATACGCAGTATTTT. Encoded protein: CASSLTPSGGPTDTQYF. V is TRBV7-3 and J is TRBJ2-3; 11 bases fit TRBD2. The CDR3 extends over 17 amino acids. Germline V gene sequence: CDR1 SGHTA, CDR2 FQGTGA. The V gene end was trimmed by 0 bases and the J gene end by 2 bases; junction bases not matched to a gene: 4.

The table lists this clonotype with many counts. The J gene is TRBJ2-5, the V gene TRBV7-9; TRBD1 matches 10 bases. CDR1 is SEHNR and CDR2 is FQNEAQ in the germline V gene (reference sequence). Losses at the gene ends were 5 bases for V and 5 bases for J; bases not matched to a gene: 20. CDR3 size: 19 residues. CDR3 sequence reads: CASSDVILPRDRGSETQYF. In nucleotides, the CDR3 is TGTGCCAGCAGCGATGTAATCCTCCCGCGGGACAGGGGATCGGAGACCCAGTACTTC. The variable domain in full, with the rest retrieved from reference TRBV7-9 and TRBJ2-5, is DTGVSQNPRHKITKRGQNVTFRCDPISEHNRLYWYRQTLGQGPEFLTYFQNEAQLEKSRLLSDRFSAERPKGSFSTLEIQRTEQGDSAMYLCASSDVILPRDRGSETQYFGPGTRLLVL.

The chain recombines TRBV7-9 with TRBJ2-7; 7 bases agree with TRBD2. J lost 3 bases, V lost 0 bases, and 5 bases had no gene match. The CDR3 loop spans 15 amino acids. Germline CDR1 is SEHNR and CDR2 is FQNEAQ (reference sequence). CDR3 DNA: TGTGCCAGCAGCTTAGCGCAGGGACTATTCTACGAGCAGTACTTC. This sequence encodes CASSLAQGLFYEQYF. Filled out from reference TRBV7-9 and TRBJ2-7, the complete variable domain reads DTGVSQNPRHKITKRGQNVTFRCDPISEHNRLYWYRQTLGQGPEFLTYFQNEAQLEKSRLLSDRFSAERPKGSFSTLEIQRTEQGDSAMYLCASSLAQGLFYEQYFGPGTRLTVT.

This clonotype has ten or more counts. As DNA, the CDR3 is TGTGCCAGCAGTTTCCGAGCGGGGGGGTACAATGAGCAGTTCTTC. Translation gives CASSFRAGGYNEQFF. The chain is built from TRBV12-3 or TRBV12-4 and TRBJ2-1, with 10 bases identical to TRBD2. Trimming took 3 bases from V and 4 from J; bases not matched to a gene: 3. The CDR3 totals 15 residues.

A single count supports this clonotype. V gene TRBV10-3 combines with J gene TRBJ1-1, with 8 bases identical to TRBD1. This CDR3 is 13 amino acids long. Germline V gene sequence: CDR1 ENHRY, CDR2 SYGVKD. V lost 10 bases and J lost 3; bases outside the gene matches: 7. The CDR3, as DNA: TGTGCCACCACGGACAGGGTGGACACTGAAGCTTTCTTT. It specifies CATTDRVDTEAFF.

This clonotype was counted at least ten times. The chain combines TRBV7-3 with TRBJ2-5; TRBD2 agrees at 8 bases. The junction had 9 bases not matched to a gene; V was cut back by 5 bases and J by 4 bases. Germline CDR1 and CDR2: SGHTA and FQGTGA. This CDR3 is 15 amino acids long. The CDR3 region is CASSTSGGRGETQYF. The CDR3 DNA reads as TGTGCCAGCAGCACATCGGGGGGGCGTGGAGAGACCCAGTACTTC.

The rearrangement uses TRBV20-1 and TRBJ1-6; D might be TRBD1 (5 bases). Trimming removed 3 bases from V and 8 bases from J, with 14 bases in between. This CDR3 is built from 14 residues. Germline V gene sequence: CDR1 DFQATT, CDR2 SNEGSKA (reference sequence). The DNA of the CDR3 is TGCAGTGCTAGTCCAGGGCCGGGGGATTCACCCCTCCACTTT. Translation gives CSASPGPGDSPLHF.

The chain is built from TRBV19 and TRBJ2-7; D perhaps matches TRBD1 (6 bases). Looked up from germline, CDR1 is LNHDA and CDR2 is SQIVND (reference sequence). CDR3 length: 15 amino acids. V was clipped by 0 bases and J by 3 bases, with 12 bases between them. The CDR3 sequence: CASSIDPQGSYEQYF. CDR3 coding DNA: TGTGCCAGTAGTATAGATCCGCAGGGGAGCTACGAGCAGTACTTC.

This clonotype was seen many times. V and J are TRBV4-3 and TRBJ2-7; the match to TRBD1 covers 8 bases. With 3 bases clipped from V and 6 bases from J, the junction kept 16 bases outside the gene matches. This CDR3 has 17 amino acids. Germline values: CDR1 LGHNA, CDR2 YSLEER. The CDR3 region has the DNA TGCGCCAGCAGCCACTCTTACTCCGGGACAGGCTCGCCCGAGCAGTACTTC. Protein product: CASSHSYSGTGSPEQYF.